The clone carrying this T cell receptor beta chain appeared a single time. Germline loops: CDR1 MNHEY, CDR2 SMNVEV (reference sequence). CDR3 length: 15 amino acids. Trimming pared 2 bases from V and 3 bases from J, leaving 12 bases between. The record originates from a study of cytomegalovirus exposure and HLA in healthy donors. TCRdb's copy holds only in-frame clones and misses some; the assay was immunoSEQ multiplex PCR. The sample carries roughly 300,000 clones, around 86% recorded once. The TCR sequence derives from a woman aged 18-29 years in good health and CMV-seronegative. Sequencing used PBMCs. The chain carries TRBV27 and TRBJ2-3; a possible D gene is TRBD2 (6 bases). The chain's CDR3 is CASSLAGRSTDTQYF. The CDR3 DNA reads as TGTGCCAGCAGTTTAGCGGGGAGGTCGACAGATACGCAGTATTTT.